The entry that follows covers one TCR beta chain sequence. Its specificity is unknown. The data are from a study of siplizumab effects on memory and regulatory T cells. TCRdb's table, derived via immunoSEQ multiplex PCR, lists solely in-frame clones and lacks some. The sample includes approximately 50,000 clones, more than 85% of them seen just once. V gave up 8 bases and J gave up 7 bases, with 8 bases separating them. This CDR3 spans 10 amino acids. Germline V gene lookup returns CDR1 SGHAT and CDR2 FQNNGV. Study-wide results and limits: Where siplizumab was present, mappable alloreactive CD4+ clones averaged roughly 66% Treg-derived, compared with 25% to 30% in controls. Greater diversity than memory cells seemed evident in naive T cells, which also appeared to be major alloresponse contributors.

The source of this sequence is a human donor in good health. The sample taken for sequencing was CD8+ T cells sorted from blood. The genes are TRBV11-2 and TRBJ2-5, with D perhaps TRBD2 (5 bases). Here the CDR3 DNA reads TGTGCCAGCGGCGAGGGGACCCAGTACTTC. It yields the protein CASGEGTQYF.